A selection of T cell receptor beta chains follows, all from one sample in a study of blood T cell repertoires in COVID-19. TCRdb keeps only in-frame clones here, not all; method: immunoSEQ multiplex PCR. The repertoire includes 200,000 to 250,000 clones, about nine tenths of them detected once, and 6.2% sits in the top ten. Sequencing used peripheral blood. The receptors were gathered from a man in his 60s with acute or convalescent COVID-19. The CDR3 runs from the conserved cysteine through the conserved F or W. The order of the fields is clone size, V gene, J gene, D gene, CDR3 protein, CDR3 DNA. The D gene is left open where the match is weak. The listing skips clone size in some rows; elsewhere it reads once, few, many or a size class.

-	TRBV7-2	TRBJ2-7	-	CASSLAGTAGVVYEQYF	TGTGCCAGCAGCTTAGCTGGAACGGCAGGGGTCGTCTACGAGCAGTACTTC
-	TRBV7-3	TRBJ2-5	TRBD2	CASSSGLAGGTQYF	TGTGCCAGCAGCTCGGGACTAGCGGGAGGGACCCAGTACTTC
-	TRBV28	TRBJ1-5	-	CASSYGQFNQPQHF	TGTGCCAGCAGCTATGGACAGTTCAATCAGCCCCAGCATTTT
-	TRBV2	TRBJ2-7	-	CASRAARDSYEQYF	TGTGCCAGCAGGGCGGCTCGAGACTCCTACGAGCAGTACTTC
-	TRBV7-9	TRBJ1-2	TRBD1	CASSFPKPGTGEGMGGYTF	TGTGCCAGCAGCTTTCCTAAACCCGGGACAGGAGAGGGTATGGGTGGCTACACCTTC
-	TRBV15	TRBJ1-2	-	CATSRDLAVTYGYTF	TGTGCCACCAGCAGAGATCTGGCAGTTACCTATGGCTACACCTTC
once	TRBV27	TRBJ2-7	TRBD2	CASSLSSSGGDYEQYF	TGTGCCAGCAGTTTATCCTCCTCGGGAGGTGACTACGAGCAGTACTTC
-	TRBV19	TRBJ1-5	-	CASAGAGWNQPQHF	TGTGCCAGTGCAGGGGCGGGTTGGAATCAGCCCCAGCATTTT
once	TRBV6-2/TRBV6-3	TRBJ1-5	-	CASSYWQLNSNQPQHF	TGTGCCAGCAGTTACTGGCAACTAAATAGCAATCAGCCCCAGCATTTT
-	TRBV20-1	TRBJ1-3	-	CSASSGQTGNTIYF	TGCAGTGCTAGTTCCGGACAGACTGGAAACACCATATATTTT
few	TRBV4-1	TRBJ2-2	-	CASSPTRGRNTGELFF	TGCGCCAGCAGCCCGACAAGAGGGCGGAACACCGGGGAGCTGTTTTTT
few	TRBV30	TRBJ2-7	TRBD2	CAWSVPPRLARTYEQYF	TGTGCCTGGAGTGTCCCCCCACGACTAGCGAGAACCTACGAGCAGTACTTC
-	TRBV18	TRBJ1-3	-	CASSPPGGAGSGNTIYF	TGTGCCAGCTCACCCCCGGGCGGGGCCGGATCTGGAAACACCATATATTTT
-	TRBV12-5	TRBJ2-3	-	CASGLGQLTDTQYF	TGTGCTAGTGGTTTGGGACAGCTCACAGATACGCAGTATTTT
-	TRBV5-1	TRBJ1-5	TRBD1	CASSPLPDRGIGQPQHF	TGCGCCAGCAGTCCCCTGCCGGACAGGGGGATCGGTCAGCCCCAGCATTTT
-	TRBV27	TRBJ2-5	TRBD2	CASSLGLAGAQETQYF	TGTGCCAGCAGTCTAGGACTAGCGGGAGCCCAAGAGACCCAGTACTTC
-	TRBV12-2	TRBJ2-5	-	CASRLGGAGRRTQYF	TGTGCAAGTCGCTTAGGCGGGGCGGGGCGTCGGACCCAGTACTTC
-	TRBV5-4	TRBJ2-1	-	CASSRTRSSYNEQFF	TGTGCCAGCAGCCGTACTAGGAGCTCCTACAATGAGCAGTTCTTC
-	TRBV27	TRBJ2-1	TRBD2	CASSPLAGVHEQFF	TGTGCCAGCAGTCCGCTAGCGGGAGTCCATGAGCAGTTCTTC
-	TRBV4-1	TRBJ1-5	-	CASSQSPGLLGAQHF	TGCGCCAGCAGCCAGTCCCCGGGACTCCTTGGGGCCCAGCATTTT
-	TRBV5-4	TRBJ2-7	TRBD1	CASSRSAGTGSYEQYF	TGTGCCAGCAGCCGGAGTGCCGGGACAGGGTCCTACGAGCAGTACTTC
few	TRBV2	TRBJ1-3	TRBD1	CASSEVGTGGSGNTIYF	TGTGCCAGCAGTGAAGTGGGGACAGGGGGCAGTGGAAACACCATATATTTT
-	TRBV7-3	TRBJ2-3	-	CASSSLPRGADTQYF	TGTGCCAGCAGCAGCCTCCCCAGGGGGGCAGATACGCAGTATTTT
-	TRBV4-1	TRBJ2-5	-	CASSQDDAPEAGAETQYF	TGCGCCAGCAGCCAAGATGACGCCCCTGAGGCAGGGGCAGAGACCCAGTACTTC
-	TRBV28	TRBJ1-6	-	CASNPISGVNSPLHF	TGTGCCAGCAACCCAATATCAGGGGTAAATTCACCCCTCCACTTT
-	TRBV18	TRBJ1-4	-	CASSPLQAATNEKLFF	TGTGCCAGCTCACCGCTTCAGGCTGCAACTAATGAAAAACTGTTTTTT
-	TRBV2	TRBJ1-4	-	CASSERAEEKLFF	TGTGCCAGCAGTGAGCGGGCGGAAGAAAAACTGTTTTTT
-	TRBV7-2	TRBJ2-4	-	CASSTLGLKNIQYF	TGTGCCAGCAGCACCCTCGGGTTAAAAAACATTCAGTACTTC
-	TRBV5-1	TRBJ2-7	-	CASREQLPSSYEQYF	TGCGCCAGCCGAGAACAGCTCCCGAGCTCCTACGAGCAGTACTTC
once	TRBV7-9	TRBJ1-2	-	CASSLAQSANYGYTF	TGTGCCAGCAGCTTAGCTCAGTCAGCGAACTATGGCTACACCTTC
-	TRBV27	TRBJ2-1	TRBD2	CASSLLAGYNEQFF	TGTGCCAGCAGTTTACTAGCGGGTTACAATGAGCAGTTCTTC
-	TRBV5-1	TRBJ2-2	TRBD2	CASSLSGSKAGELFF	TGCGCCAGCAGTTTAAGCGGGAGTAAAGCCGGGGAGCTGTTTTTT
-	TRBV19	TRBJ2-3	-	CASSAPGLLDTDTQYF	TGTGCCAGTAGTGCCCCGGGACTCCTTGACACAGATACGCAGTATTTT
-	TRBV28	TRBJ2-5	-	CASSFSRVGETQYF	TGTGCCAGCAGTTTTTCGAGGGTGGGGGAGACCCAGTACTTC
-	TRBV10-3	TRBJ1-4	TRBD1	CASRDRGSATNEKLFF	TGTGCCAGCCGGGACAGGGGTTCTGCAACTAATGAAAAACTGTTTTTT
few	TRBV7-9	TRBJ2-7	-	CASSYARMHRAPYEQYF	TGTGCCAGCAGCTACGCCCGAATGCACAGGGCCCCCTACGAGCAGTACTTC
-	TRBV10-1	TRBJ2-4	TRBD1	CASRVWTGANIQYF	TGCGCCAGCAGAGTTTGGACAGGGGCGAACATTCAGTACTTC
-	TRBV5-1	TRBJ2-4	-	CASSLGAGAKNIQYF	TGCGCCAGCAGCTTGGGGGCCGGAGCCAAAAACATTCAGTACTTC
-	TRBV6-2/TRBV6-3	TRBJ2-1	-	CASSHGLATLNEQFF	TGTGCCAGCAGTCACGGGCTAGCTACTCTCAATGAGCAGTTCTTC
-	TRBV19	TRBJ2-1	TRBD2	CASSRGLAGGLNEQFF	TGTGCCAGTAGCCGGGGACTAGCGGGAGGACTAAATGAGCAGTTCTTC
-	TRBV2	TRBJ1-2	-	CASSLDSDYGYTF	TGTGCCAGCAGTCTGGACAGCGATTATGGCTACACCTTC
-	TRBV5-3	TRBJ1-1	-	CARKGCEAFF	TGTGCCAGAAAGGGGTGTGAAGCTTTCTTT
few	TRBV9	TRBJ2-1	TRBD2	CASSVDSGSSYNEQFF	TGTGCCAGCAGCGTCGACAGCGGGAGCTCCTACAATGAGCAGTTCTTC
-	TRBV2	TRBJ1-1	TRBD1	CASRAGTGNTEAFF	TGTGCCAGCCGAGCCGGGACAGGGAACACTGAAGCTTTCTTT
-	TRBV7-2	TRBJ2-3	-	CASSFPGRISDTQYF	TGTGCCAGCAGCTTCCCCGGGAGAATCTCAGATACGCAGTATTTT
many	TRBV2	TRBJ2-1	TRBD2	CASSGGGRGNEQFF	TGTGCCAGCAGTGGCGGCGGGAGAGGTAATGAGCAGTTCTTC
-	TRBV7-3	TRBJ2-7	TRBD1	CASSLSGLPGQTYEQYF	TGTGCCAGCAGCTTGTCAGGTTTACCGGGACAGACCTACGAGCAGTACTTC
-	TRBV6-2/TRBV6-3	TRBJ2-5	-	CASSYSTNSLQETQYF	TGTGCCAGCAGTTACTCGACGAACAGCCTCCAAGAGACCCAGTACTTC
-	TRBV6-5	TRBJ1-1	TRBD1	CASSPPGGGTEAFF	TGTGCCAGCAGTCCCCCAGGGGGAGGCACTGAAGCTTTCTTT
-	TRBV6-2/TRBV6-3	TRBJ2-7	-	CASSYSSYEQYF	TGTGCCAGCAGTTACTCCAGCTACGAGCAGTACTTC